This T cell receptor (beta chain) was identified in a study of technical replicates of blood from several donors. Generated by immunoSEQ multiplex PCR, the TCRdb table keeps only in-frame clones and is missing some. The sample has 13,000 to 15,000 clones, roughly 83% seen once. The V gene's germline CDR1 is MNHNS and CDR2 SASEGT. Trimming left V 4 bases short and J 0 bases short, with 10 bases between. There are 15 residues in the CDR3. The origin of this receptor is a human donor in good health. The V call is TRBV6-1, the J call TRBJ1-5; unclear D gene. Sample: PBMCs. CDR3 bases: TGTGCCAGCAGTGCCCCCAGCGATAGCAATCAGCCCCAGCATTTT. This sequence encodes CASSAPSDSNQPQHF.